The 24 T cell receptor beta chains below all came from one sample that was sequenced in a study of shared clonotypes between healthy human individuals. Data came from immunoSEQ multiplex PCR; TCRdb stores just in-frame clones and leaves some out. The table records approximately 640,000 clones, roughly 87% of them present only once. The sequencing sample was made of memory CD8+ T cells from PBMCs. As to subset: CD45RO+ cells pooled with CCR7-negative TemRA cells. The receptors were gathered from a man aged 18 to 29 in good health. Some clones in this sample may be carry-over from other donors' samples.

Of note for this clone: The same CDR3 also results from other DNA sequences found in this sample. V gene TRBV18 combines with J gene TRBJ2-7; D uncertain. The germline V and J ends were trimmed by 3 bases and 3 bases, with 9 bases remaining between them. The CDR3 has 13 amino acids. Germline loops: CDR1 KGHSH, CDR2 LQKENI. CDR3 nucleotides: TGTGCCAGCTCACCGGTTGGGATCTACGAGCAGTACTTC. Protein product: CASSPVGIYEQYF.

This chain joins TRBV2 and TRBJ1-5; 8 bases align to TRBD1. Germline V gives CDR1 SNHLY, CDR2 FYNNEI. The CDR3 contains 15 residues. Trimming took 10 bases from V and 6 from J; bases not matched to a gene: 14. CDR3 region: CATQRGQEGGQPQHF. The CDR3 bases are TGTGCCACTCAAAGGGGACAGGAAGGAGGTCAGCCCCAGCATTTT.

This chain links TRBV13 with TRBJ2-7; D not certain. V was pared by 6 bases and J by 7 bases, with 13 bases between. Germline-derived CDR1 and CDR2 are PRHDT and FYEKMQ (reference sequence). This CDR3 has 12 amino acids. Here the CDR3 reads CASRNDTEEQYF. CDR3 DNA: TGTGCCAGCAGAAACGATACGGAAGAGCAGTACTTC. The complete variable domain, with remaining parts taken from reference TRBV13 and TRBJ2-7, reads AAGVIQSPRHLIKEKRETATLKCYPIPRHDTVYWYQQGPGQDPQFLISFYEKMQSDKGSIPDRFSAQQFSDYHSELNMSSLELGDSALYFCASRNDTEEQYFGPGTRLTVT.

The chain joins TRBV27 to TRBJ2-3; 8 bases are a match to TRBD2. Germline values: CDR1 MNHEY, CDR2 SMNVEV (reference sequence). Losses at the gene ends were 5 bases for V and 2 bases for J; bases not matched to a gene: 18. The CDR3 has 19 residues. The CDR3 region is CASSPLTSPREGFTDTQYF. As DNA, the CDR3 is TGTGCCAGCAGTCCACTAACCTCCCCACGGGAGGGATTCACAGATACGCAGTATTTT.

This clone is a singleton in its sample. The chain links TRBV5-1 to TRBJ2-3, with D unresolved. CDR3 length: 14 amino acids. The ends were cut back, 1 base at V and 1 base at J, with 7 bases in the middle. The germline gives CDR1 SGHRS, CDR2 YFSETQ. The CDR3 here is CASSLTAGTDTQYF. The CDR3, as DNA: TGCGCCAGCAGCTTGACGGCGGGCACAGATACGCAGTATTTT.

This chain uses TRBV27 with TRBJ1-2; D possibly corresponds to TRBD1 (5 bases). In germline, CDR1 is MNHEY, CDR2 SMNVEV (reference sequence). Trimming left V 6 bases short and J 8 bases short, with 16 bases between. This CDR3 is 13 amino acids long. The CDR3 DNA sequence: TGTGCCAGCAGAAAGCAGGGAGATCGGGGCTACACCTTC. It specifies CASRKQGDRGYTF.

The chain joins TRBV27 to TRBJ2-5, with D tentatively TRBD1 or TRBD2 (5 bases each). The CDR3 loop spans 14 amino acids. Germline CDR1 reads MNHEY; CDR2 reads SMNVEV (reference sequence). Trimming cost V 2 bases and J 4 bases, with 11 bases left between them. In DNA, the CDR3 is TGTGCCAGCAGTTTAATAGGTGGGGGAGAGACCCAGTACTTC. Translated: CASSLIGGGETQYF.

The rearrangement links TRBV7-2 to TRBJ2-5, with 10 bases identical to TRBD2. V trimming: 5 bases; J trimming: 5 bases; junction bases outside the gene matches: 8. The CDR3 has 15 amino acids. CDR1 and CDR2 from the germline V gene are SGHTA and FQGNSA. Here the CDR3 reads CASSPTSGIGETQYF. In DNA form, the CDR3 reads TGTGCCAGCAGCCCTACTAGCGGGATAGGCGAGACCCAGTACTTC.

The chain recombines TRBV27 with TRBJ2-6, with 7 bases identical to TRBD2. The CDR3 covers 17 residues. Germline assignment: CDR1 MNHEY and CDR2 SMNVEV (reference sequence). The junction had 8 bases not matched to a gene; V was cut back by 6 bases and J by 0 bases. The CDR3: CASSRETSSSGANVLTF. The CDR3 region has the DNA TGTGCCAGCAGCCGAGAGACTAGCAGCTCTGGGGCCAACGTCCTGACTTTC.

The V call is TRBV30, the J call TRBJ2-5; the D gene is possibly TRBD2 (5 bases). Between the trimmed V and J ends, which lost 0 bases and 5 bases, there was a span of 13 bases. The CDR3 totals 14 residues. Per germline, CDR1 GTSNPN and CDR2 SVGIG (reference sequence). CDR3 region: CAWSVQVDWETQYF. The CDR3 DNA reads TGTGCCTGGAGTGTACAAGTGGACTGGGAGACCCAGTACTTC.

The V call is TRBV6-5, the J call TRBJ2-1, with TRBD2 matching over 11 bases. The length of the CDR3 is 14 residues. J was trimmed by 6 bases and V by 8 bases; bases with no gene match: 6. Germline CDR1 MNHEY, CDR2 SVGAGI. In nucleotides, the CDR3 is TGTGCCAGCGGCAGACTAGCGGGAACCAATGAGCAGTTCTTC. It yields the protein CASGRLAGTNEQFF.

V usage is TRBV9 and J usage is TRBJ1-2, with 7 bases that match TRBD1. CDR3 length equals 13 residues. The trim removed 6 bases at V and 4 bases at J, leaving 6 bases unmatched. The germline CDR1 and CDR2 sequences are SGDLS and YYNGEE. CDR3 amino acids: CASNTGVGYGYTF. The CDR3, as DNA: TGTGCCAGCAATACAGGGGTGGGCTATGGCTACACCTTC.

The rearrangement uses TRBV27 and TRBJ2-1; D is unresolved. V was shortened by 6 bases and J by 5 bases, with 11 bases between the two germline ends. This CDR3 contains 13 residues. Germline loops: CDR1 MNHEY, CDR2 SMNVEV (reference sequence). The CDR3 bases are TGTGCCAGCAGCTGGGGAAAGGACAATGAGCAGTTCTTC. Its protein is CASSWGKDNEQFF.

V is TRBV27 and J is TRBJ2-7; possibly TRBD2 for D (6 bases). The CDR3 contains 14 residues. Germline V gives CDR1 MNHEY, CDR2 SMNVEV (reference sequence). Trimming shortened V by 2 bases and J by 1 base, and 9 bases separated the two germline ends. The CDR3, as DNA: TGTGCCAGCAGTTTACGGGCGGGGTCCTACGAGCAGTACTTC. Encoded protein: CASSLRAGSYEQYF.

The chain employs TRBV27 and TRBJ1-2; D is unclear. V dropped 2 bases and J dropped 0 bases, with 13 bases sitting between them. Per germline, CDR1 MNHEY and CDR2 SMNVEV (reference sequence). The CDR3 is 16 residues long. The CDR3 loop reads CASSLTRAGTNYGYTF. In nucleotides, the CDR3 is TGTGCCAGCAGTTTAACTCGGGCCGGCACTAACTATGGCTACACCTTC.

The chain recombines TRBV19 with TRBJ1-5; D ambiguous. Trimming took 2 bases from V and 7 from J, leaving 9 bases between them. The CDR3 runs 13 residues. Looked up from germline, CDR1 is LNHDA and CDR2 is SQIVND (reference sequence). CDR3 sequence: CASSISPGQPQHF. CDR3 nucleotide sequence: TGTGCCAGTAGTATATCCCCCGGGCAGCCCCAGCATTTT.

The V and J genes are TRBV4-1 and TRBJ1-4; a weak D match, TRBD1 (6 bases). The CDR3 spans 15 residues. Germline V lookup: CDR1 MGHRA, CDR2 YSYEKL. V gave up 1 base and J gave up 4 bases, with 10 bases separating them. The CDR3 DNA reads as TGCGCCAGCAGCCAAGCGACAGGATTTAATGAAAAACTGTTTTTT. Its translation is CASSQATGFNEKLFF.

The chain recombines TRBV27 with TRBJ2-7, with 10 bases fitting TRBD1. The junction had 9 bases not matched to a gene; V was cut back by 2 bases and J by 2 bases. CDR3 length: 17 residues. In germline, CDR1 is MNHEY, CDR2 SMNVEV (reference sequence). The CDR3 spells CASSLPNDRGPTYEQYF. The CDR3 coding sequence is TGTGCCAGCAGTTTACCTAACGACAGGGGGCCCACCTACGAGCAGTACTTC.

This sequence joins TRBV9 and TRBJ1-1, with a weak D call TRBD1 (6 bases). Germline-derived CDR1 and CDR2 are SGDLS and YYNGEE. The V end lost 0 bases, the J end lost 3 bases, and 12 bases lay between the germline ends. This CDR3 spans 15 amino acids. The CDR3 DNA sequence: TGTGCCAGCAGCGTAGGGGACGGACAGTACACTGAAGCTTTCTTT. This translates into CASSVGDGQYTEAFF.

The DNA for the CDR3 is TGTGCCAGCAGCGTAGGGGCAGCGGGAGGATTTCATACGCAGTATTTT. Its protein is CASSVGAAGGFHTQYF. The chain carries TRBV9 and TRBJ2-3; 9 bases are a match to TRBD2. The CDR3 covers 16 residues. CDR1 and CDR2 from the germline V gene are SGDLS and YYNGEE. V was pared by 0 bases and J by 7 bases, with 9 bases of the junction left unmatched. Filled out from reference TRBV9 and TRBJ2-3, the complete variable domain reads DSGVTQTPKHLITATGQRVTLRCSPRSGDLSVYWYQQSLDQGLQFLIQYYNGEERAKGNILERFSAQQFPDLHSELNLSSLELGDSALYFCASSVGAAGGFHTQYFGPGTRLTVL.

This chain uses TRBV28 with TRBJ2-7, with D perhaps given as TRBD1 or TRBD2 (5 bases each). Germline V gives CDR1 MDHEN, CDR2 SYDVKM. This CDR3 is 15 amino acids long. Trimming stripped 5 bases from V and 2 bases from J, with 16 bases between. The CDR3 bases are TGTGCCAGCAGTCCTCCCGGGACCCCACCCTACGAGCAGTACTTC. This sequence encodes CASSPPGTPPYEQYF.

Written as DNA, the CDR3 is TGTGCCAGCTCACCCTGGAGGGGGCTTTACTATGGCTACACCTTC. Translated: CASSPWRGLYYGYTF. V gene TRBV18 combines with J gene TRBJ1-2; TRBD1 matches 7 bases. Germline CDR1 and CDR2: KGHSH and LQKENI. V lost 3 bases and J lost 3; bases outside the gene matches: 7. The CDR3 consists of 15 residues. The full variable domain, with the rest looked up from reference TRBV18 and TRBJ1-2, is NAGVMQNPRHLVRRRGQEARLRCSPMKGHSHVYWYRQLPEEGLKFMVYLQKENIIDESGMPKERFSAEFPKEGPSILRIQQVVRGDSAAYFCASSPWRGLYYGYTFGSGTRLTVV.

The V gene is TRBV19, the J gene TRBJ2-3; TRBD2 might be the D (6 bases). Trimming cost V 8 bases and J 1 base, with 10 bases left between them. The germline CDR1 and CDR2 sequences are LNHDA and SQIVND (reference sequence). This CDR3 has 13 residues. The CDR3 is CASSREGTDTQYF. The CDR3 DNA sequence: TGTGCCAGTTCCAGGGAGGGCACAGATACGCAGTATTTT.

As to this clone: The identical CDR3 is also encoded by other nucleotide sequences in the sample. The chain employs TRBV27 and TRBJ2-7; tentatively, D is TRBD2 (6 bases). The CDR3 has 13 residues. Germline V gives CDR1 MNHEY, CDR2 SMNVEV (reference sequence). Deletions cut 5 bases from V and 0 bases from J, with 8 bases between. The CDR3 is CASSHGSSYEQYF. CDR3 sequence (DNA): TGTGCCAGCAGTCACGGGAGCTCCTACGAGCAGTACTTC.